The rows below give T cell receptor beta chains drawn from one sample of a study of neoadjuvant anti-PD-1 for oral cavity cancer. Here immunoSEQ multiplex PCR was the method, and the copy in TCRdb shows in-frame clones only, minus some. In the table there are about 14,000 clones, 71% of which are singletons. Source: PBMCs, taken before nivolumab (anti-PD-1) treatment. All receptors derive from a person aged 35-79 years with oral cavity squamous cell carcinoma. CDR3s include the opening cysteine and the closing phenylalanine or tryptophan. The D gene is left open where the match is weak. Expanded clones are given a class, and other clones once, few, many or no size at all.

v_call	clone_size	d_call	cdr3_length	j_call	cdr3_nt	cdr3_aa
TRBV4-2	NA	TRBD2	17	TRBJ2-1	TGTGCCAGCAGCCAAGATCCTAGCGGGAGGAGCAACAATGAGCAGTTCTTC	CASSQDPSGRSNNEQFF
TRBV19	few	NA	14	TRBJ1-6	TGTGCCAGTAGTACCTCAAGGGTGAATTCACCCCTCCACTTT	CASSTSRVNSPLHF
TRBV5-1	few	NA	15	TRBJ2-1	TGCGCCAGCAGCTTGGAAGGGGACTCCTACAATGAGCAGTTCTTC	CASSLEGDSYNEQFF
TRBV27	few	NA	16	TRBJ1-5	TGTGCCAGCAGTCCATGGGGACTCAGGGGAGATCAGCCCCAGCATTTT	CASSPWGLRGDQPQHF
TRBV7-9	NA	TRBD1	15	TRBJ1-1	TGTGCCAGCAGCCACGGACAGGGACTGAACACTGAAGCTTTCTTT	CASSHGQGLNTEAFF
TRBV10-3	NA	TRBD1	14	TRBJ2-5	TGTGCCATCAGGAGCTTCGGACAGGGTGAGACCCAGTACTTC	CAIRSFGQGETQYF
TRBV20-1	NA	NA	11	TRBJ2-7	TGCAGTGCTGCGATATTAACCGAGCAGTACTTC	CSAAILTEQYF
TRBV30	NA	NA	13	TRBJ1-1	TGTGCCTGGAGTGTGGGATTGAACACTGAAGCTTTCTTT	CAWSVGLNTEAFF
TRBV11-2	few	NA	17	TRBJ1-6	TGTGCCAGCAGACCGCTGGGGGGTTCCCAGGGTAATTCACCCCTCCACTTT	CASRPLGGSQGNSPLHF
TRBV9	NA	NA	16	TRBJ2-1	TGTGCCAGCAGCGTAGGGGTCGGGCAGAACTACAATGAGCAGTTCTTC	CASSVGVGQNYNEQFF
TRBV5-1	NA	NA	14	TRBJ1-2	TGCGCCAGCAGCTTGGAGGCAGGGTCGCCAGGCTACACCTTC	CASSLEAGSPGYTF
TRBV2	medium-sized	NA	14	TRBJ1-5	TGTGCCAGCAGTCTGGGGCAAGGCAATCAGCCCCAGCATTTT	CASSLGQGNQPQHF
TRBV7-8	NA	NA	15	TRBJ1-5	TGTGCCAGCAGCTTAGATCAGGGTGCCAATCAGCCCCAGCATTTT	CASSLDQGANQPQHF
TRBV2	once	TRBD2	16	TRBJ2-1	TGTGCCAGCCTAGCGGGAGGTCCTCCCCCGAACAATGAGCAGTTCTTC	CASLAGGPPPNNEQFF
TRBV21-1	NA	NA	15	TRBJ2-2	TGTGCCAGCAGCACGGGGCAGGGGGCTTCCGGGGAGCTGTTTTTT	CASSTGQGASGELFF
TRBV10-1	NA	NA	16	TRBJ2-7	TGCGCCAGCAGTGAGTCGAGCGGTCGTGGGCCTTTGGAGCAGTACTTC	CASSESSGRGPLEQYF
TRBV6-4	NA	NA	13	TRBJ2-1	TGTGCCAGCAGTGACTCGGCAAAGGGTGAGCAGTTCTTC	CASSDSAKGEQFF
TRBV10-3	NA	NA	14	TRBJ1-2	TGTGCCATCAGTTCAGGGAGCTTAAGGTATGGCTACACCTTC	CAISSGSLRYGYTF
TRBV7-6	NA	NA	14	TRBJ1-4	TGTGCCAGCAGCTTTTCGGGGGCTAATGAAAAACTGTTTTTT	CASSFSGANEKLFF
TRBV7-8	few	TRBD2	17	TRBJ2-5	TGTGCCAGCAGCTTAGCGCTATCGGGACTAGCTGATGAGACCCAGTACTTC	CASSLALSGLADETQYF
TRBV30	NA	NA	13	TRBJ1-3	TGTGCCTGGACCCAGGGTGGTAGGCACACCATATATTTT	CAWTQGGRHTIYF
TRBV10-3	NA	TRBD1	14	TRBJ1-2	TGTGCCATCAGTCCGGGACAGGGGACGGGTGGCTACACCTTC	CAISPGQGTGGYTF
TRBV6-1	NA	NA	13	TRBJ2-7	TGTGCCACGACTGGACCGCCCCGCTACGAGCAGTACTTC	CATTGPPRYEQYF
TRBV6-5	once	NA	14	TRBJ1-5	TGTGCCAGCAGTGAAGAGGGGCCCCCTCAGCCCCAGCATTTT	CASSEEGPPQPQHF